Listed below are T cell receptor beta chains from one sample, sequenced in a study of human versus mouse CDR3 diversity and MHC coevolution. The data were produced by immunoSEQ multiplex PCR, yet TCRdb's version contains in-frame clones alone and is incomplete. The sample carries about 81,000 clones, 85% to 95% recorded once. Source material: naive CD4+ T cells from blood. These receptors all come from a person between 25 and 70 years old in good health. The conserved cysteine and the conserved F or W are not part of the CDR3 here.

cdr3_length: 10; j_call: TRBJ2-7; v_call: TRBV15; cdr3_aa: ATSRFSGEQY
cdr3_length: 12; j_call: TRBJ1-5; v_call: TRBV5-6; cdr3_aa: ASSLGGGNQPQH
cdr3_length: 14; j_call: TRBJ2-1; v_call: TRBV28; cdr3_aa: ASSPLSGSSYNEQF
cdr3_length: 11; j_call: TRBJ2-5; v_call: TRBV18; cdr3_aa: ASSAQGQETQY
cdr3_length: 13; j_call: TRBJ2-7; v_call: TRBV18; cdr3_aa: ASSPGQGFSYEQY
cdr3_length: 10; j_call: TRBJ1-2; v_call: TRBV29-1; cdr3_aa: SAGPRQGGYT
cdr3_length: 12; j_call: TRBJ2-1; v_call: TRBV2; cdr3_aa: ASSVLASSDEQF
cdr3_length: 11; j_call: TRBJ2-3; v_call: TRBV5-1; cdr3_aa: ASSFPGTDTQY
cdr3_length: 10; j_call: TRBJ2-7; v_call: TRBV18; cdr3_aa: ASSPSVYEQY
cdr3_length: 13; j_call: TRBJ2-3; v_call: TRBV9; cdr3_aa: ASSLRDRGTDTQY
cdr3_length: 13; j_call: TRBJ2-7; v_call: TRBV7-2; cdr3_aa: ASSPGGQVQYEQY
cdr3_length: 13; j_call: TRBJ2-2; v_call: TRBV9; cdr3_aa: ASSVGDRDTGELF
cdr3_length: 13; j_call: TRBJ2-5; v_call: TRBV7-9; cdr3_aa: ASSLATGTGGIEY
cdr3_length: 11; j_call: TRBJ2-2; v_call: TRBV7-2; cdr3_aa: ASSLGLRGELF
cdr3_length: 11; j_call: TRBJ2-2; v_call: TRBV9; cdr3_aa: ASSVDGGGELF
cdr3_length: 15; j_call: TRBJ1-4; v_call: TRBV28; cdr3_aa: ASSPGTGGVTNEKLF
cdr3_length: 12; j_call: TRBJ1-1; v_call: TRBV6-5; cdr3_aa: ASRRQGGITEAF
cdr3_length: 13; j_call: TRBJ1-2; v_call: TRBV7-2; cdr3_aa: ASSPPASSGYGYT
cdr3_length: 12; j_call: TRBJ1-1; v_call: TRBV9; cdr3_aa: ASTKGAMNTEAF
cdr3_length: 11; j_call: TRBJ2-3; v_call: TRBV5-1; cdr3_aa: ASSGLAPDTQY
cdr3_length: 13; j_call: TRBJ2-3; v_call: TRBV7-9; cdr3_aa: ASSLSGQGTDTQY
cdr3_length: 13; j_call: TRBJ2-4; v_call: TRBV19; cdr3_aa: ASTTVVLAKNIQY
cdr3_length: 14; j_call: TRBJ2-7; v_call: TRBV18; cdr3_aa: ASSPPGGAVGNEQY
cdr3_length: 12; j_call: TRBJ1-2; v_call: TRBV19; cdr3_aa: ASSGDRGVYGYT
cdr3_length: 10; j_call: TRBJ1-1; v_call: TRBV2; cdr3_aa: ASRQGSAEAF
cdr3_length: 15; j_call: TRBJ2-1; v_call: TRBV7-2; cdr3_aa: ASSLVLWGGYYNEQF
cdr3_length: 14; j_call: TRBJ1-1; v_call: TRBV5-6; cdr3_aa: ASSLRARGRETEAF
cdr3_length: 11; j_call: TRBJ1-1; v_call: TRBV9; cdr3_aa: ASSPLLRSEAF
cdr3_length: 12; j_call: TRBJ2-1; v_call: TRBV7-2; cdr3_aa: ASKGLRTHNEQF
cdr3_length: 16; j_call: TRBJ2-6; v_call: TRBV29-1; cdr3_aa: SVEVGDRTWTGANVLT
cdr3_length: 13; j_call: TRBJ2-2; v_call: TRBV7-3; cdr3_aa: ASSVTGTRGGELF
cdr3_length: 13; j_call: TRBJ2-1; v_call: TRBV11-1; cdr3_aa: ASSLQRGEYNEQF
cdr3_length: 15; j_call: TRBJ2-7; v_call: TRBV7-6; cdr3_aa: ASSLGWGQGETYEQY
cdr3_length: 13; j_call: TRBJ1-1; v_call: TRBV7-2; cdr3_aa: ASSPWTGTNTEAF
cdr3_length: 11; j_call: TRBJ1-1; v_call: TRBV7-8; cdr3_aa: ASSLRRVTEAF
cdr3_length: 13; j_call: TRBJ1-4; v_call: TRBV4-2; cdr3_aa: ASSQEGQADEKLF
cdr3_length: 10; j_call: TRBJ2-1; v_call: TRBV28; cdr3_aa: ASTSARDEQF
cdr3_length: 14; j_call: TRBJ2-3; v_call: TRBV5-4; cdr3_aa: ASSPRQSPFSDTQY
cdr3_length: 13; j_call: TRBJ2-7; v_call: TRBV5-4; cdr3_aa: ASSRDSSGPSEQY
cdr3_length: 14; j_call: TRBJ2-7; v_call: TRBV6-6; cdr3_aa: ASSYSMGSGGGEQY
cdr3_length: 13; j_call: TRBJ1-1; v_call: TRBV19; cdr3_aa: ASSMEGRGPLEAF
cdr3_length: 10; j_call: TRBJ2-2; v_call: TRBV30; cdr3_aa: AWSRGTGELF
cdr3_length: 13; j_call: TRBJ2-7; v_call: TRBV6-5; cdr3_aa: ASSYSIGDNYEQY
cdr3_length: 12; j_call: TRBJ2-7; v_call: TRBV27; cdr3_aa: ASSIPGQGGEQY
cdr3_length: 15; j_call: TRBJ1-2; v_call: TRBV15; cdr3_aa: ATSRRTGQLINYGYT
cdr3_length: 11; j_call: TRBJ1-5; v_call: TRBV25-1; cdr3_aa: ASSTGNRQPQH
cdr3_length: 12; j_call: TRBJ2-5; v_call: TRBV5-1; cdr3_aa: ASSLWGGQETQY
cdr3_length: 12; j_call: TRBJ1-3; v_call: TRBV10-3; cdr3_aa: AISEGAAGNTIY
cdr3_length: 14; j_call: TRBJ2-3; v_call: TRBV5-4; cdr3_aa: ASSSGLAGTADTQY
cdr3_length: 12; j_call: TRBJ1-5; v_call: TRBV5-8; cdr3_aa: ASSPGTGQQPQH
cdr3_length: 12; j_call: TRBJ2-1; v_call: TRBV30; cdr3_aa: AWSAGFSYNEQF
cdr3_length: 14; j_call: TRBJ2-2; v_call: TRBV11-2; cdr3_aa: ASTPSHSGSAGELF
cdr3_length: 14; j_call: TRBJ1-1; v_call: TRBV30; cdr3_aa: AWSPSRTGLNTEAF
cdr3_length: 13; j_call: TRBJ2-6; v_call: TRBV19; cdr3_aa: ASSPTSAGANVLT
cdr3_length: 13; j_call: TRBJ2-5; v_call: TRBV28; cdr3_aa: ASRLGGAGQETQY
cdr3_length: 12; j_call: TRBJ1-1; v_call: TRBV25-1; cdr3_aa: ASRGQEMNTEAF
cdr3_length: 10; j_call: TRBJ1-6; v_call: TRBV30; cdr3_aa: AWNRGNSPLH
cdr3_length: 13; j_call: TRBJ2-1; v_call: TRBV7-2; cdr3_aa: ASSLSSGAYNEQF
cdr3_length: 10; j_call: TRBJ2-1; v_call: TRBV7-2; cdr3_aa: ASSLVASGRF
cdr3_length: 12; j_call: TRBJ1-2; v_call: TRBV18; cdr3_aa: ASSPDRSNYGYT